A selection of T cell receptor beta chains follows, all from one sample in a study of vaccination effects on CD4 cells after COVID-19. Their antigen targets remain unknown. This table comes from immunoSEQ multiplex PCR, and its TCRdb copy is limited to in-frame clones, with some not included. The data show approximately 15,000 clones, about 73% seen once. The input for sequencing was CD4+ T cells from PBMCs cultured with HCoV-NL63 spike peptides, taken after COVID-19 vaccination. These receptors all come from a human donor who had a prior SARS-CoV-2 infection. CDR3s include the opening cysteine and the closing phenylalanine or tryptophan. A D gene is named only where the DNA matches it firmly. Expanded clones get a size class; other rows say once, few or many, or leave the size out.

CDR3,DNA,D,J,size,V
CASSRAGGRDSPLHF,TGTGCCAGCTCCCGGGCCGGGGGAAGGGATTCACCCCTCCACTTT,-,TRBJ1-6,once,TRBV18
CASSPPRLAGVVDTQYF,TGTGCCAGCAGCCCTCCCCGACTAGCGGGAGTTGTAGATACGCAGTATTTT,TRBD2,TRBJ2-3,-,TRBV7-2
CASSLAVTSGGAEETQYF,TGTGCCAGCAGCTTAGCCGTAACTAGCGGGGGGGCCGAAGAGACCCAGTACTTC,TRBD2,TRBJ2-5,-,TRBV11-2
CASSARTGAGDYGYTF,TGTGCCAGCAGTGCAAGGACAGGGGCTGGAGACTATGGCTACACCTTC,TRBD1,TRBJ1-2,once,TRBV6-1
CASSVGPGAEKLFF,TGTGCCAGCAGCGTAGGACCGGGAGCTGAAAAACTGTTTTTT,-,TRBJ1-4,-,TRBV9
CAWGRQGAYEQYF,TGTGCCTGGGGGAGACAGGGGGCCTACGAGCAGTACTTC,TRBD1,TRBJ2-7,-,TRBV30
CASSEFDRRYDNSNQPQHF,TGTGCCAGCAGTGAGTTTGACAGGCGATACGATAATAGCAATCAGCCCCAGCATTTT,-,TRBJ1-5,once,TRBV2
CASSLALAGAPNEQFF,TGTGCCAGCAGCTTAGCGCTGGCGGGGGCCCCCAATGAGCAGTTCTTC,-,TRBJ2-1,-,TRBV7-8
CASSPRGPGGYGYTF,TGTGCCAGCAGCCCTAGGGGGCCCGGGGGATATGGCTACACCTTC,TRBD1,TRBJ1-2,-,TRBV7-2
CAISSWKGDEQFF,TGTGCCATCAGTAGCTGGAAAGGGGATGAGCAGTTCTTC,-,TRBJ2-1,-,TRBV10-3
CASRSGGAGETQYF,TGTGCCAGCAGATCAGGGGGGGCTGGGGAGACCCAGTACTTC,-,TRBJ2-5,-,TRBV27
CASSYRGAPLHF,TGTGCCAGCAGTTATCGGGGTGCACCCCTCCACTTT,-,TRBJ1-6,-,TRBV6-5
CASSLGQYNEKLFF,TGTGCCAGCAGTTTGGGACAGTATAATGAAAAACTGTTTTTT,TRBD1,TRBJ1-4,-,TRBV27
CASSEAPGPGYEQYF,TGTGCCAGCAGTGAAGCTCCCGGCCCAGGTTACGAGCAGTACTTC,-,TRBJ2-7,few,TRBV6-1
CASSPRGAGVTEQFF,TGTGCCAGCAGCCCTAGGGGGGCAGGGGTAACGGAGCAGTTCTTC,-,TRBJ2-1,-,TRBV14
CASSPAGGGYGYTF,TGTGCCAGTAGCCCCGCAGGGGGCGGCTATGGCTACACCTTC,TRBD1,TRBJ1-2,few,TRBV19
CASSPDSSEYEQYF,TGCGCCAGCAGCCCCGATTCTAGCGAGTACGAGCAGTACTTC,-,TRBJ2-7,-,TRBV5-1
CASSRDTDTQYF,TGTGCCAGCTCACGGGACACAGATACGCAGTATTTT,-,TRBJ2-3,once,TRBV18
CASSRSSYNEQFF,TGTGCCAGCAGCCGGAGCTCCTACAATGAGCAGTTCTTC,-,TRBJ2-1,-,TRBV7-8
CASSLALMRGYTF,TGTGCCAGCAGCTTGGCCCTAATGCGCGGCTACACCTTC,-,TRBJ1-2,-,TRBV5-4
CASRAGPVFGTDTQYF,TGTGCCAGCAGGGCGGGCCCGGTATTTGGTACAGATACGCAGTATTTT,-,TRBJ2-3,-,TRBV5-5
CASSYQQGAFRAFF,TGTGCCAGCAGTTATCAACAGGGGGCTTTTAGAGCTTTCTTT,TRBD1,TRBJ1-1,-,TRBV27
CASSIWSSGNQETQYF,TGTGCCAGTAGTATATGGTCTAGCGGAAACCAAGAGACCCAGTACTTC,TRBD2,TRBJ2-5,-,TRBV19
CASSISGRGAIFGEQYF,TGTGCCAGTAGTATAAGTGGAAGGGGGGCCATCTTTGGAGAGCAGTACTTC,-,TRBJ2-7,-,TRBV19
CASSQARGPRYEQYF,TGTGCCAGCAGCCAGGCCAGGGGGCCGAGATACGAGCAGTACTTC,TRBD1,TRBJ2-7,-,TRBV11-2
CASSEGRRYNEQFF,TGTGCCAGCAGTGAAGGGCGCAGATACAATGAGCAGTTCTTC,-,TRBJ2-1,once,TRBV2
CASSLIGVGYGYTF,TGTGCCAGCAGCCTGATCGGGGTCGGCTATGGCTACACCTTC,-,TRBJ1-2,-,TRBV25-1